Listed below are T cell receptor beta chains from one sample, sequenced in a study of shared clonotypes between healthy human individuals. Repertoires were generated with immunoSEQ multiplex PCR, while TCRdb's copy carries only in-frame clones and drops some. The sample lists about 600,000 clones; around 97% were seen once. The sample was naive CD4+ T cells sorted from blood. These receptor sequences come from a young woman in good health. CDR3s include the opening cysteine and the closing phenylalanine or tryptophan. D genes are given only for firm matches. Rows give clone size only sometimes, using once, few, many, or a class for an expanded clone.

j_call,d_call,v_call,clone_size,cdr3_length,cdr3_aa,cdr3_nt
TRBJ2-7,NA,TRBV4-1,NA,14,CASSRGARAYEQYF,TGCGCCAGCAGCAGGGGCGCAAGGGCCTACGAGCAGTACTTC
TRBJ2-3,NA,TRBV6-5,NA,14,CASKTDGATDTQYF,TGTGCCAGCAAGACGGACGGGGCCACAGATACGCAGTATTTT
TRBJ1-1,NA,TRBV6-1,NA,13,CASSHLYGTEAFF,TGTGCCAGCAGTCATCTTTATGGGACTGAAGCTTTCTTT
TRBJ2-7,NA,TRBV9,NA,15,CASSVGSSRAYEQYF,TGTGCCAGCAGCGTAGGCTCTAGCAGAGCCTACGAGCAGTACTTC
TRBJ1-1,TRBD1,TRBV28,NA,13,CASCPGGNTEAFF,TGTGCCAGCTGTCCAGGGGGAAACACTGAAGCTTTCTTT
TRBJ1-2,NA,TRBV11-2,once,14,CASSLTSAREGYTF,TGTGCCAGCAGCTTAACGAGTGCGCGGGAGGGCTACACCTTC
TRBJ1-4,TRBD1,TRBV29-1,NA,13,CSVDGTGNEKLFF,TGCAGCGTTGATGGGACAGGGAATGAAAAACTGTTTTTT
TRBJ2-3,NA,TRBV5-3,NA,14,CARSFRGERDTQYF,TGTGCCAGAAGCTTTCGGGGTGAAAGAGATACGCAGTATTTT
TRBJ1-5,NA,TRBV28,NA,17,CASSPLGAGGARQPQHF,TGTGCCAGCAGCCCTTTAGGGGCTGGGGGGGCGAGGCAGCCCCAGCATTTT
TRBJ2-1,NA,TRBV19,NA,17,CASSLRLRLDSYNEQFF,TGTGCCAGTAGCCTAAGGTTGCGGCTGGACTCCTACAATGAGCAGTTCTTC
TRBJ2-5,TRBD2,TRBV30,NA,15,CAWSFSGTGRGTQYF,TGTGCCTGGAGTTTTAGCGGGACGGGACGTGGGACCCAGTACTTC
TRBJ2-7,NA,TRBV19,NA,14,CASTPQSDSYEQYF,TGTGCCAGTACCCCCCAAAGTGATTCCTACGAGCAGTACTTC
TRBJ2-1,NA,TRBV29-1,NA,14,CSVDLGRGDNEQFF,TGCAGCGTTGATCTGGGAAGGGGGGACAATGAGCAGTTCTTC
TRBJ2-3,TRBD1,TRBV28,NA,16,CASSLSTGEGTDTQYF,TGTGCCAGCAGTTTGTCGACAGGGGAAGGCACAGATACGCAGTATTTT
TRBJ2-7,TRBD2,TRBV15,NA,18,CATSRDPRQSGGSYEQYF,TGTGCCACCAGCAGAGATCCCCGGCAGAGCGGGGGGTCCTACGAGCAGTACTTC
TRBJ2-1,NA,TRBV18,NA,13,CASSPPLDDEQFF,TGTGCCAGCTCACCACCGCTAGATGATGAGCAGTTCTTC
TRBJ2-3,NA,TRBV5-6,NA,18,CASSLFGREPLSTDTQYF,TGTGCCAGCAGCTTGTTTGGAAGGGAACCCCTAAGCACAGATACGCAGTATTTT
TRBJ2-7,NA,TRBV15,NA,13,CATSIGRNYEQYF,TGTGCCACCAGCATCGGGCGGAACTACGAGCAGTACTTC
TRBJ2-3,NA,TRBV5-1,NA,15,CASSSGQLLTDTQYF,TGCGCCAGCAGCTCCGGACAACTACTCACAGATACGCAGTATTTT
TRBJ2-1,NA,TRBV21-1,NA,21,CASSKVFVGLALQSSYNEQFF,TGTGCCAGCAGCAAAGTATTTGTGGGACTTGCCTTACAGAGCTCCTACAATGAGCAGTTCTTC
TRBJ1-1,TRBD1,TRBV4-1,NA,15,CASSQAQGGNTEAFF,TGCGCCAGCAGCCAAGCGCAGGGGGGAAACACTGAAGCTTTCTTT
TRBJ1-6,NA,TRBV15,once,15,CATSRTGTDNSPLHF,TGTGCCACCAGCAGGACCGGGACCGATAATTCACCCCTCCACTTT
TRBJ1-5,TRBD1,TRBV5-1,NA,15,CASSLEGTGNQPQHF,TGCGCCAGCAGCTTGGAGGGGACAGGCAATCAGCCCCAGCATTTT
TRBJ1-1,NA,TRBV10-3,NA,13,CAVQGRLNTEAFF,TGTGCCGTACAGGGTCGGTTGAACACTGAAGCTTTCTTT
TRBJ1-5,NA,TRBV30,NA,13,CAWSLDRNQPQHF,TGTGCCTGGAGCCTCGACAGGAATCAGCCCCAGCATTTT
TRBJ1-1,TRBD1,TRBV14,NA,18,CASSYYRGAPLRMAEAFF,TGTGCCAGCAGTTACTACAGGGGCGCGCCCCTACGGATGGCTGAAGCTTTCTTT
TRBJ1-1,NA,TRBV11-2,NA,15,CASRRVPGQVTEAFF,TGTGCCAGCAGGAGAGTACCAGGGCAGGTGACTGAAGCTTTCTTT
TRBJ2-3,NA,TRBV28,NA,17,CASSLGVRASGTDTQYF,TGTGCCAGCAGTTTAGGGGTGAGGGCAAGCGGCACAGATACGCAGTATTTT
TRBJ1-1,NA,TRBV5-1,NA,14,CASSWKQGNTEAFF,TGCGCCAGCAGCTGGAAACAGGGTAACACTGAAGCTTTCTTT
TRBJ1-2,TRBD1,TRBV29-1,NA,14,CSVERGTGGASYTF,TGCAGCGTTGAGCGGGGGACAGGGGGCGCGTCCTACACCTTC
TRBJ2-3,NA,TRBV7-9,NA,14,CASSLGDPTDTQYF,TGTGCCAGCAGCTTAGGAGATCCCACAGATACGCAGTATTTT
TRBJ2-3,TRBD2,TRBV10-3,NA,15,CAISRTSGGTDTQYF,TGTGCCATCAGCCGGACTAGCGGGGGCACAGATACGCAGTATTTT
TRBJ2-2,NA,TRBV9,NA,13,CASSPRRTGELFF,TGTGCCAGCAGCCCTAGACGCACCGGGGAGCTGTTTTTT
TRBJ2-1,NA,TRBV5-1,NA,12,CASSSQGYEQFF,TGCGCCAGCAGCTCACAGGGTTATGAGCAGTTCTTC
TRBJ2-7,TRBD2,TRBV7-7,NA,15,CASSPGLAPAYEQYF,TGTGCCAGCAGCCCAGGACTAGCGCCTGCCTACGAGCAGTACTTC
TRBJ1-1,TRBD1,TRBV28,NA,12,CASSTGTAEAFF,TGTGCCAGCAGCACCGGGACAGCTGAAGCTTTCTTT
TRBJ1-1,NA,TRBV12-5,NA,17,CASGLSHFSGATTEAFF,TGTGCTAGTGGTTTGTCACACTTCTCAGGGGCTACCACTGAAGCTTTCTTT
TRBJ2-1,TRBD2,TRBV14,NA,16,CASSRDSGRARNEQFF,TGTGCCAGCAGCCGTGATAGCGGGAGGGCCAGGAATGAGCAGTTCTTC
TRBJ1-1,NA,TRBV27,NA,13,CASSLWMGSEAFF,TGTGCCAGCAGCCTCTGGATGGGTTCTGAAGCTTTCTTT
TRBJ2-6,NA,TRBV5-1,NA,16,CASSLSAGAGANVLTF,TGCGCCAGCAGCTTGAGTGCAGGGGCTGGGGCCAACGTCCTGACTTTC
TRBJ1-1,NA,TRBV7-8,NA,15,CASRGTRAQNTEAFF,TGTGCCAGCAGGGGGACAAGGGCGCAGAACACTGAAGCTTTCTTT
TRBJ1-3,TRBD1,TRBV19,NA,17,CASSIFRTGISGNTIYF,TGTGCCAGTAGTATCTTCCGGACAGGCATCTCTGGAAACACCATATATTTT
TRBJ2-7,TRBD1,TRBV2,NA,12,CASSGQGYEQYF,TGTGCCAGCAGCGGACAGGGCTACGAGCAGTACTTC
TRBJ2-7,NA,TRBV6-1,NA,15,CASSEALQGIYEQYF,TGTGCCAGCAGTGAAGCTCTCCAGGGAATCTACGAGCAGTACTTC
TRBJ2-7,NA,TRBV30,NA,12,CAWGQRNYEQYF,TGTGCCTGGGGACAGCGAAACTACGAGCAGTACTTC
TRBJ2-2,NA,TRBV11-2,NA,16,CASNVRRRFDTGELFF,TGTGCCAGCAACGTGCGGAGAAGGTTTGACACCGGGGAGCTGTTTTTT
TRBJ2-1,NA,TRBV7-3,NA,16,CASSSRPGGNYNEQFF,TGTGCCAGCAGCTCAAGACCTGGCGGGAACTACAATGAGCAGTTCTTC
TRBJ1-5,NA,TRBV27,NA,13,CASSLRGLQPQHF,TGTGCCAGCAGTTTAAGGGGACTTCAGCCCCAGCATTTT
TRBJ2-3,NA,TRBV7-2,NA,14,CASSSGPAFDTQYF,TGTGCCAGCAGCTCGGGACCAGCCTTCGATACGCAGTATTTT